The 19 T cell receptor beta chains below were found in one sample sequenced in a study of blood T cell repertoires in COVID-19. Sequencing was performed with immunoSEQ multiplex PCR; in TCRdb, only in-frame clones are kept and a portion is missing. The sample holds about 260,000 clones, 88% seen once. The source material was peripheral blood. The receptors were sampled from a woman between 65 and 79 years old with COVID-19, enrolled during active disease.

V and J are TRBV6-2 or TRBV6-3 and TRBJ1-2; D is perhaps TRBD1 (6 bases). The CDR3 contains 15 residues. Germline V lookup: CDR1 MNHEY, CDR2 SVGEGT. V was clipped by 2 bases and J by 5 bases, with 15 bases between them. CDR3: CASSYQRQVVYGYTF. CDR3 bases: TGTGCCAGCAGTTACCAGCGACAGGTCGTGTATGGCTACACCTTC.

The chain uses TRBV30 and TRBJ1-2, with 7 positions matching TRBD1. Per germline, CDR1 GTSNPN and CDR2 SVGIG (reference sequence). CDR3 length: 12 amino acids. After removal of 1 base from V and 6 bases from J, the junction contained 2 bases not matched to a gene. CDR3 sequence: CAWSDRGHGYTF. CDR3 sequence (DNA): TGTGCCTGGAGTGATAGGGGGCATGGCTACACCTTC.

The chain has TRBV7-2 and TRBJ2-2; no firm D call. V lost 6 bases to trimming and J lost 0 bases, with 8 bases between them. Germline V lookup: CDR1 SGHTA, CDR2 FQGNSA. The CDR3 runs to 14 residues. The CDR3 is CASRGAPNTGELFF. As DNA, the CDR3 is TGTGCCAGCAGGGGCGCCCCGAACACCGGGGAGCTGTTTTTT.

The rearrangement links TRBV7-2 to TRBJ1-5, with D maybe TRBD1 (6 bases). The CDR3 extends over 14 amino acids. The V end was cut by 3 bases, the J end by 6 bases, with 12 bases between. In germline, CDR1 is SGHTA, CDR2 FQGNSA. The CDR3 here is CASSLDRSGQPQHF. The CDR3 DNA is TGTGCCAGCAGCTTGGACAGATCGGGTCAGCCCCAGCATTTT.

J is TRBJ1-4 and V is TRBV5-1; 8 bases agree with TRBD1. J was trimmed by 8 bases and V by 5 bases; bases with no gene match: 11. Germline CDR1 reads SGHRS; CDR2 reads YFSETQ. The CDR3 is 15 residues long. The CDR3 region has the DNA TGCGCCAGCAGGAGCCCAGGGGGCGGAGAAGAAAAACTGTTTTTT. Translated: CASRSPGGGEEKLFF.

V is TRBV9 and J is TRBJ2-1, with D maybe TRBD1 (6 bases). Trimming shortened V by 2 bases and J by 9 bases, and 12 bases separated the two germline ends. CDR1 is SGDLS and CDR2 is YYNGEE in the germline V gene. The CDR3 is 13 amino acids. CDR3 protein: CASSVTGMGEQFF. The CDR3 bases are TGTGCCAGCAGCGTCACAGGGATGGGTGAGCAGTTCTTC.

This chain uses TRBV24-1 with TRBJ1-3, with unresolved D. The germline CDR1 and CDR2 sequences are KGHDR and SFDVKD. CDR3 length equals 13 residues. Deletions cut 10 bases from V and 0 bases from J, with 9 bases between. The DNA for the CDR3 is TGTGCCACTTCATTGAGCTCTGGAAACACCATATATTTT. This encodes CATSLSSGNTIYF.

The chain employs TRBV11-2 and TRBJ1-4; 9 nucleotides line up with TRBD1. CDR1 and CDR2 (germline): SGHAT, FQNNGV. CDR3 size: 15 residues. The V gene end was trimmed by 1 base and the J gene end by 7 bases; junction bases not matched to a gene: 4. The DNA for the CDR3 is TGTGCCAGCAGCTTAGGGACAGGGGTTGGTGAAAAACTGTTTTTT. Translating gives CASSLGTGVGEKLFF.

The V and J genes are TRBV7-3 and TRBJ2-5, with 13 bases matching TRBD2. This CDR3 is built from 16 residues. Losses at the gene ends were 5 bases for V and 5 bases for J; bases not matched to a gene: 8. Germline CDR1 and CDR2: SGHTA and FQGTGA. The CDR3 region is CASSPGLAGVLETQYF. For the CDR3, the DNA is TGTGCCAGCAGCCCCGGACTAGCGGGAGTTCTGGAGACCCAGTACTTC.

The chain links TRBV19 to TRBJ1-1; TRBD1 is a possible D gene (6 bases). The V gene lost 2 bases and the J gene lost 2 bases, with 18 bases spanning the gap. The CDR3 has 17 amino acids. Germline V lookup: CDR1 LNHDA, CDR2 SQIVND (reference sequence). CDR3 residues: CASSIIPGEGRNTEAFF. The CDR3, as DNA: TGTGCCAGTAGTATAATCCCAGGGGAGGGAAGAAACACTGAAGCTTTCTTT.

The chain recombines TRBV6-2 or TRBV6-3 with TRBJ1-5, with TRBD1 matching over 9 bases. Germline V gives CDR1 MNHEY, CDR2 SVGEGT. V lost 5 bases, J lost 1 base, and 15 bases stayed unmatched. This CDR3 is 19 amino acids long. CDR3 coding DNA: TGTGCCAGCAGTAGCACCGGGACAGGGACTATTACAAGCAATCAGCCCCAGCATTTT. This gives the protein CASSSTGTGTITSNQPQHF.

This sequence joins TRBV3-1 (or the pseudogene TRBV3-2) and TRBJ2-7; 14 nucleotides align to TRBD2. CDR3 length: 19 amino acids. V lost 2 bases and J lost 1; bases outside the gene matches: 10. Germline V gene lookup returns CDR1 LGHDT and CDR2 YNNKEL (reference sequence). The DNA for the CDR3 is TGTGCCAGCAGCCAAAGACTGGGGACTAGCGGGAGCGTATCCTACGAGCAGTACTTC. This codes for CASSQRLGTSGSVSYEQYF.

This chain connects TRBV30 to TRBJ1-1; D call uncertain. V lost 0 bases, J lost 4 bases, and 9 bases lay in between. CDR3 size: 13 residues. Germline CDR1 and CDR2: GTSNPN and SVGIG (reference sequence). The CDR3 DNA sequence: TGTGCCTGGAGTGTTGCCTCGGGCACTGAAGCTTTCTTT. Its translation: CAWSVASGTEAFF.

The chain couples TRBV6-1 to TRBJ1-2; a possible D gene is TRBD1 (5 bases). The V end lost 0 bases, the J end lost 4 bases, and 12 bases lay between the germline ends. Germline V lookup: CDR1 MNHNS, CDR2 SASEGT. The CDR3 totals 15 residues. CDR3 sequence (DNA): TGTGCCAGCAGTGAAGCGCTTACAGGAACCTATGGCTACACCTTC. Its protein is CASSEALTGTYGYTF.

The J gene is TRBJ2-7, the V gene TRBV5-1; possibly TRBD1 for D (6 bases). The V gene lost 1 base and the J gene lost 2 bases, with 10 bases spanning the gap. Germline CDR1 reads SGHRS; CDR2 reads YFSETQ. CDR3 length: 14 residues. The DNA for the CDR3 is TGCGCCAGCAGCTTGCGACAGGCGACCTACGAGCAGTACTTC. The encoded protein is CASSLRQATYEQYF.

Written as DNA, the CDR3 is TGTGCCAGCAGCTTAGACCCAGGAATGAACACTGAAGCTTTCTTT. It encodes CASSLDPGMNTEAFF. The chain has TRBV7-8 and TRBJ1-1; D call uncertain. V lost 1 base and J 0 bases, leaving 9 bases between the germline ends. This CDR3 is 15 amino acids long. CDR1 and CDR2 (germline): SGHVS, FQNEAQ.

The chain joins TRBV7-2 to TRBJ2-4; D gene ambiguous. The CDR3 extends over 15 amino acids. CDR1 is SGHTA and CDR2 is FQGNSA in the germline V gene. Deletions cut 5 bases from V and 1 base from J, with 12 bases between. CDR3 in amino acids: CASSPSQWAKNIQYF. Written as DNA, the CDR3 is TGTGCCAGCAGCCCTTCGCAGTGGGCCAAAAACATTCAGTACTTC.

Written as DNA, the CDR3 is TGTGCCAGCAGCCGACAGGGGGGTGGCTACGAGCAGTACTTC. Its translation: CASSRQGGGYEQYF. V gene TRBV14 combines with J gene TRBJ2-7; 9 positions agree with TRBD1. Per the germline V gene, CDR1 is SGHDN and CDR2 is FVKESK. The V segment lost 4 bases and the J segment 3 bases; nucleotides outside the gene matches: 4. The CDR3 sequence is 14 residues long.

This chain links TRBV27 with TRBJ1-3; 9 bases agree with TRBD1. This CDR3 contains 18 residues. Germline V gene data show CDR1 as MNHEY and CDR2 as SMNVEV (reference sequence). Losses at the gene ends were 6 bases for V and 0 bases for J; bases not matched to a gene: 12. DNA of the CDR3: TGTGCCAGCAGAAAGCAAACGGGACAGGGCTTCTCTGGAAACACCATATATTTT. Its translation is CASRKQTGQGFSGNTIYF.